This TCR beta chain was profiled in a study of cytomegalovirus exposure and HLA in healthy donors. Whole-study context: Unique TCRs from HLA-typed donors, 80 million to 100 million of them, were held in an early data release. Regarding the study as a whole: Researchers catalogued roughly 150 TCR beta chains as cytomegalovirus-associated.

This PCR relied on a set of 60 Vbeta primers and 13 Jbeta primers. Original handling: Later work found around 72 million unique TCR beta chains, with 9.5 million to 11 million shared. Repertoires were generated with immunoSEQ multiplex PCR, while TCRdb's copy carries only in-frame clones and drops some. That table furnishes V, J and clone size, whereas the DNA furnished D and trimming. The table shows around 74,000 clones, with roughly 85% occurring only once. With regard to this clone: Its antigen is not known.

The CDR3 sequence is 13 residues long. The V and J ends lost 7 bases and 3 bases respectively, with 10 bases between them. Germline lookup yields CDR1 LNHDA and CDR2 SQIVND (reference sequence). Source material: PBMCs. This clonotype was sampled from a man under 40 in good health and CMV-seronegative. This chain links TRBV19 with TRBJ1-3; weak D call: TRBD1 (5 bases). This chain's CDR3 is CASKGESGNTIYF. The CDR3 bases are TGTGCCAGTAAAGGGGAAAGTGGAAACACCATATATTTT.